This TCR beta chain was found in a study of shared clonotypes between healthy human individuals (TCRdb year 2020). The study in broad terms: The cohort comprised two women and a few men aged 18 to 49 years. Per donor, three plates each were used for CD4 naive and CD4 memory, two for CD8 naive, and one for CD8 memory. To estimate repertoire size and how much clonotypes are shared between individuals, the study performed deep sequencing of blood TCR repertoires from five healthy adults. Libraries were prepared and TCR repertoires were sequenced by different laboratories using diverse techniques, in order to increase sequencing depth and limit assay-specific biases. Per donor, leukapheresis produced somewhere between about 0.8 and 9 billion PBMCs.

Trimming leaves V shorter by 9 bases and J shorter by 4 bases, with the junction holding 9 bases beyond the gene matches. Via the germline V gene, CDR1 is SGHRS and CDR2 YFSETQ. The CDR3 starts with the cysteine, ends with the phenylalanine, and has 14 residues. The DNA shown is the 42-base CDR3, in frame from base 1. Beyond this particular receptor, the publication reports: Across several donors, about 5% of naive CD4, 3.5% of naive CD8, around 2.1% of memory CD4, and under 0.45% of memory CD8 clonotypes were shared. Based on pairwise subsampling, the degree of clonotype sharing among donors was expected to be affected by sequencing depth. Because the study included only a small number of donors, the genetic and exposure-history diversity represented was limited. Higher generation probabilities were observed for clonotypes shared by all four sorted-subset donors than for non-shared clonotypes. Even with the large sequencing depth, rarefaction of the sorted-subset datasets indicated that sequencing was incomplete. Sampling was limited to blood, and TCR repertoires in tissue likely differ from TCR repertoires in blood. Larger estimated clonotype richness was generally found for naive subsets than for memory subsets.

TCR CDR3 regions were amplified from genomic DNA by multiplex PCR using the deep immunoSEQ assay. For each cell subset, the extracted genomic DNA was distributed evenly across all wells of several immunoSEQ 96-well plates, and each plate served as one replicate. For sorted subsets, each replicate PCR was loaded with about 200 ng genomic DNA, equivalent to 30,000 or so T cell genomes. Purified libraries were quantified with a Qubit 3.0 fluorometer, sized on a Bioanalyzer 2100, and re-quantified with the KAPA Library Quantification kit. Every immunoSEQ 96-well plate was sequenced on a dedicated single-read 150-cycle Illumina NextSeq 550 flow cell. The study's processing was this. Because the immunoSEQ output included only junctional sequences and no quality scores, the filtering could not be the same as the filtering used for full-length reads. To assign V/J genes and CDR3, sequences were annotated using PyIR, a Python wrapper for IgBLAST v1.9, with IMGT germline references. Reads were removed for weak V/J assignments (E-value above 1e-6), missing CDR3, stop codons, out-of-frame junctions, or ambiguous translated residues. V3J clonotypes were defined by identical inferred V gene, J gene, and CDR3 amino acid sequence. The percentage overlap between two repertoires was calculated by dividing the number of shared unique clonotypes by the size of the smaller repertoire. RTK rarefaction, the Chao1 estimator, and Recon v2.1 estimates of unobserved clonotypes were used to assess repertoire richness. Generation probabilities for all TCRbeta clonotypes obtained by the gDNA method from several donors were computed using OLGA. TCRdb took this table from immuneACCESS and kept in-frame rearrangements with V and J called. Such tables lack part of the clones; where checked against another copy, unresolved V genes explain under half of the gap, and the rest is unexplained. For V, J and clone size, that table is used; D and trimming come from the DNA. The sample includes over a million clones, with about 80% observed a single time. Roughly 0.65% of the sample is held by the ten biggest clonotypes.

Donors were healthy HIV-negative adults with no recently reported acute infections or vaccinations. All donors were Caucasian adults living in Nashville, Tennessee, USA. Magnetic negative selection was used to enrich CD4+ T cells, after which naive cells were positively selected on CD45RA and the negative fraction became the memory subset. Blood was collected by leukapheresis, and PBMCs were isolated by Ficoll-Histopaque density gradient centrifugation and then cryopreserved in liquid nitrogen vapor phase. Analytical flow cytometry was used to check the purity and quantity of every magnetically sorted T cell population. Genomic DNA was isolated from each sorted fraction and quantified by UV absorbance on a Nanodrop 2000c. This clone appeared a few times. Its target antigen remains unknown. No base-level quality is on record; no much larger clone is a single base apart.

This chain joins TRBV5-1 to TRBJ2-7; a stretch of 11 junction bases matches TRBD2. The source of this sequence is a man aged 18 to 29 in good health. Some clones in this sample may be carry-over from other donors' samples. Sequencing was performed on memory CD4+ T cells from PBMCs. The cell subset or site label, read with the paper, signifies: CD45RA-negative fraction. The CDR3 region has the sequence CATQWTSGPYEQYF. The nucleotide sequence is given as TGCGCCACCCAATGGACTAGCGGGCCTTACGAGCAGTACTTC.